These T cell receptor beta chains were read from a single sample in a study of T cell repertoires in cytomegalovirus infection. Antigens of these TCRs are unknown. One entry per CDR3 protein, called by TCRdb with MiXCR from the reads. The sample lists under 200,000 distinct CDR3 sequences; roughly 21% were seen once. This sample comprised CD8+ T cells from cultured PBMCs, obtained from culture after CMV antigen stimulation. The receptors stem from a human donor in good health (CMV status not recorded). Some clones in this sample may be carry-over from other donors' samples. The CDR3 runs from the conserved cysteine through the conserved F or W. Fields, in order: J gene, V gene, CDR3 protein.

TRBJ2-1 TRBV12-3/TRBV12-4 CASRGVVGGTYNEQFF
TRBJ1-2 TRBV7-2 CASSLRGQVNYGYTF
TRBJ2-6 TRBV11-2 CASSLGGFGANVLTF
TRBJ1-5 TRBV6-2/TRBV6-3 CASSYQRTGSNQPQHF
TRBJ1-2 TRBV12-3/TRBV12-4 CASSLFATNYGYTF
TRBJ2-1 TRBV5-8 CASSFGQSYNEQFF
TRBJ1-4 TRBV6-1 CASSGTGPEKLFF
TRBJ1-1 TRBV28 CASNPGGQRAFF
TRBJ2-3 TRBV7-2 CASSDYRGYGDTQYF
TRBJ2-3 TRBV7-2 CASSFPSLRQHSTDTQYF
TRBJ1-2 TRBV12-3/TRBV12-4 CASSLGEMNGYTF
TRBJ1-1 TRBV7-2 CASSFWLDEACF
TRBJ2-5 TRBV10-3 CAISESKGSQETQYF
TRBJ2-7 TRBV7-9 CASSRDRNYEQYF
TRBJ2-1 TRBV7-2 CASSLTTSGGRRDEQFF
TRBJ1-5 TRBV7-9 CASSSVSGGNQPQHF
TRBJ2-6 TRBV27 CASSFLLDGANVLTF
TRBJ2-1 TRBV29-1 CSVDSGQGVSSRVYNEQFF
TRBJ2-6 TRBV27 CASSTGANVLTF
TRBJ2-1 TRBV24-1 CATSGGDREFHEQFF
TRBJ2-3 TRBV7-9 CASPDSVGTDTQYF
TRBJ1-5 TRBV28 CASSFDRYNQPQHF
TRBJ2-7 TRBV7-6 CASSRREPDEQYF
TRBJ1-2 TRBV11-2 CASSLPGKYYGYTF
TRBJ1-2 TRBV5-6 CASSLVGTEDYGYTF
TRBJ1-1 TRBV10-3 CAIRSGGEGTEAFF
TRBJ2-5 TRBV7-6 CASSFRAGTTSGETQYF
TRBJ2-1 TRBV7-9 CASSADRDEQFF